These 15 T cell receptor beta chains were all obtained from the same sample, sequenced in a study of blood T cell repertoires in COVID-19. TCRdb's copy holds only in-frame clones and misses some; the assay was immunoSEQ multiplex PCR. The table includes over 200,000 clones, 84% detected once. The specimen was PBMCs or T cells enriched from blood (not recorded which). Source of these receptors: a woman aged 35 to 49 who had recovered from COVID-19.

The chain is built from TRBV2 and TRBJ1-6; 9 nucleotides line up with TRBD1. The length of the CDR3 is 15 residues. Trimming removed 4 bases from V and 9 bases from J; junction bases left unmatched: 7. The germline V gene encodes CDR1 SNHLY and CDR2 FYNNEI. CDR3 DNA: TGTGCCAGCAGTGCCCGGACAGGGGTAGGTTCACCCCTCCACTTT. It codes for CASSARTGVGSPLHF. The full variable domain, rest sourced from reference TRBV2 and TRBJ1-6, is EPEVTQTPSHQVTQMGQEVILRCVPISNHLYFYWYRQILGQKVEFLVSFYNNEISEKSEIFDDQFSVERPDGSNFTLKIRSTKLEDSAMYFCASSARTGVGSPLHFGNGTRLTVT.

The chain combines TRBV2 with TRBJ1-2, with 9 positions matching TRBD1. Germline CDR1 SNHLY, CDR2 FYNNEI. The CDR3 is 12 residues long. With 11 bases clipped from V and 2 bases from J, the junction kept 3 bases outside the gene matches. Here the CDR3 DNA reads TGTGCCGGGGGGACAGGGAACTATGGCTACACCTTC. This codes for CAGGTGNYGYTF.

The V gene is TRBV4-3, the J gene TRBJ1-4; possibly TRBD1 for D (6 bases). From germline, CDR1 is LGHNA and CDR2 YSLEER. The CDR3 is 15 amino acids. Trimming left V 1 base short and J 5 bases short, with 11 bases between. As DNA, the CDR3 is TGCGCCAGCAGCCAAGGGGACATCGCGAATGAAAAACTGTTTTTT. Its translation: CASSQGDIANEKLFF.

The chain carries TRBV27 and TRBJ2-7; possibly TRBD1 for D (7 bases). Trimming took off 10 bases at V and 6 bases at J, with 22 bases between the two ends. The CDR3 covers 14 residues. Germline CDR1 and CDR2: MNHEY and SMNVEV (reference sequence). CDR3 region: CATRGLRQGGEQYF. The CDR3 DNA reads TGTGCCACCAGGGGACTTAGACAGGGAGGCGAGCAGTACTTC.

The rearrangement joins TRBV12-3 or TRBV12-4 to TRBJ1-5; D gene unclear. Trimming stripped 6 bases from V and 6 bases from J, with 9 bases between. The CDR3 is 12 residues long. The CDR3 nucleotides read TGTGCCAGCAGCGTCCTCGGTCAGCCCCAGCATTTT. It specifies CASSVLGQPQHF.

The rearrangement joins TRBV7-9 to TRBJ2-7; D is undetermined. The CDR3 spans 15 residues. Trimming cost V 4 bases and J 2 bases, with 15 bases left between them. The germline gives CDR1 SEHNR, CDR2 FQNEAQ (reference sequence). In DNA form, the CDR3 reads TGTGCCAGCAGCTCCTCCTTGACACGTACCTACGAGCAGTACTTC. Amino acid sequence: CASSSSLTRTYEQYF.

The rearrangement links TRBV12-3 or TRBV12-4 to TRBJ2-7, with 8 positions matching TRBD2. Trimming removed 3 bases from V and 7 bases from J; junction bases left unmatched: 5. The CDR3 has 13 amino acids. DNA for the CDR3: TGTGCCAGCAGTTTCGGGGGGGCGGAAGAGCAGTACTTC. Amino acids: CASSFGGAEEQYF.

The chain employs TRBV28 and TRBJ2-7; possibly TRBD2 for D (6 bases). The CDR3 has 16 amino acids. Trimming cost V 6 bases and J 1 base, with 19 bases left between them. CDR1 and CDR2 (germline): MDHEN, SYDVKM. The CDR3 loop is CASSKGGVLSSYEQYV. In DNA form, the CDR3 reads TGTGCCAGCAGCAAAGGAGGGGTTTTGTCGTCCTACGAGCAGTACGTC.

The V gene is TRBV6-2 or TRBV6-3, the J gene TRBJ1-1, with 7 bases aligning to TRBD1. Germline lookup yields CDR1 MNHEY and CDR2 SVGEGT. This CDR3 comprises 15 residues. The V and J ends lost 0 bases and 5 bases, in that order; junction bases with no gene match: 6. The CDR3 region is CASSYSNRGTTEAFF. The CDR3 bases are TGTGCCAGCAGTTACTCGAACAGGGGTACTACTGAAGCTTTCTTT.

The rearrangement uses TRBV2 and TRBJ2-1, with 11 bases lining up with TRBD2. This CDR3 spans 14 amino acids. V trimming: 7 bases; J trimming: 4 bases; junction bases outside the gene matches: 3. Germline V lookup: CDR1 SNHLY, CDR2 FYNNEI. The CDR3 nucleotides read TGTGCCAGCAAGGGACTAGCGGTATACAATGAGCAGTTCTTC. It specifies CASKGLAVYNEQFF. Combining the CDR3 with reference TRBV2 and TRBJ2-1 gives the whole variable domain EPEVTQTPSHQVTQMGQEVILRCVPISNHLYFYWYRQILGQKVEFLVSFYNNEISEKSEIFDDQFSVERPDGSNFTLKIRSTKLEDSAMYFCASKGLAVYNEQFFGPGTRLTVL.

CDR3 amino acids: CASSASSGRLGEQYF. CDR3 DNA sequence: TGCGCCAGCAGTGCATCTAGCGGGAGGTTGGGAGAGCAGTACTTC. This chain links TRBV10-2 with TRBJ2-7; 11 nucleotides align to TRBD2. This CDR3 is 15 amino acids long. Trimming took 4 bases from V and 7 from J; bases not matched to a gene: 9. The germline gives CDR1 WSHSY, CDR2 SAAADI.

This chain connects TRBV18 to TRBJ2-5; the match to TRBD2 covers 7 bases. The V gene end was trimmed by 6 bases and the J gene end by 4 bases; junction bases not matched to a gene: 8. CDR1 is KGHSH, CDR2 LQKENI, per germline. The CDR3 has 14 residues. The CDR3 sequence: CASSLAGVAETQYF. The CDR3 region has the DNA TGTGCCAGCTCTCTGGCGGGAGTAGCAGAGACCCAGTACTTC.

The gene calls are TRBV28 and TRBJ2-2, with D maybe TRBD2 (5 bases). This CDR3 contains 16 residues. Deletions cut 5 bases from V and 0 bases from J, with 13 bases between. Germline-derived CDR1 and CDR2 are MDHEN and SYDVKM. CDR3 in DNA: TGTGCCAGCAGTCGTGCGGGCACGACGAACACCGGGGAGCTGTTTTTT. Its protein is CASSRAGTTNTGELFF.

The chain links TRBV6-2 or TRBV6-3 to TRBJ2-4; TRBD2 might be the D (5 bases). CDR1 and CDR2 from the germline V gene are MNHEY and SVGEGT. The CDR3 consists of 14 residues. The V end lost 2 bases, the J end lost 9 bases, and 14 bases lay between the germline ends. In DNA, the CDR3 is TGTGCCAGCAGTTACCTCCGACCAGGAGGCATTCAGTACTTC. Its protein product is CASSYLRPGGIQYF.

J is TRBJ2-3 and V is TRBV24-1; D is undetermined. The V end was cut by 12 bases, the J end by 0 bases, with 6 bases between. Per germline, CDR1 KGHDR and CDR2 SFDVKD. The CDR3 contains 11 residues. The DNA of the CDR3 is TGTGCCCCCTTTAGCACAGATACGCAGTATTTT. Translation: CAPFSTDTQYF.